This entry describes one TCR beta chain. The antigen is not known. At one boundary the junction diverges from the germline segment, which might be a read error. This CDR3 region has 15 residues. Germline CDR1 and CDR2: MNHEY and SVGAGI. The template was genomic DNA from peripheral blood, not RNA. TRB rearrangements spanning V, D and J were amplified using mixed TRB-A/B primers. TCRdb re-analysed the multiplex PCR reads in MiXCR, keeping a single row per CDR3 protein. In the table there are 7,000 to 8,500 distinct CDR3 sequences, around 30% of which are singletons. The sample belongs to a study of T cell repertoires in aging, cancer and after chemotherapy. On the study more broadly: Chronic lymphocytic leukemia patients on fludarabine- or bendamustine-based regimens gave paired samples before and after chemotherapy.

The study, taken as a whole, reports: Thymic emigration or peripheral T cell expansion may be impaired by lymphoid organ infiltration in hematological cancer. Age-matched healthy donors had significantly more diverse, less clonal blood TCR repertoires than untreated cancer patients. In cancer patients, declining TCR diversity with age involved lost richness and lost evenness.

The receptor was isolated from a human donor with a blood cancer. The sequenced sample consisted of blood. The chain recombines TRBV6-5 with TRBJ2-7, with D perhaps given as TRBD1 or TRBD2 (5 bases each). The CDR3 sequence: CASRRETAAPYEKYF. The CDR3 coding sequence is TGTGCCAGCAGGAGGGAGACAGCGGCCCCCTACGAGAAGTACTTC.